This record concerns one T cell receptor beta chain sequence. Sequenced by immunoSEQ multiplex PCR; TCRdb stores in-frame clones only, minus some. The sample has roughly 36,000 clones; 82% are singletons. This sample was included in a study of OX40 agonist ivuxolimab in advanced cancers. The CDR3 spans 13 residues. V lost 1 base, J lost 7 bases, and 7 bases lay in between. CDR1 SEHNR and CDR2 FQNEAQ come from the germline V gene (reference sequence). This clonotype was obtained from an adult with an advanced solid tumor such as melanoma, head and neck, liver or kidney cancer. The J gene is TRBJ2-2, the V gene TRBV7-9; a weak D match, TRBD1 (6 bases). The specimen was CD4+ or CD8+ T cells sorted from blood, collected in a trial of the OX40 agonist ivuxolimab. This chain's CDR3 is CASSLGGGGELFF. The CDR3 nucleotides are TGTGCCAGCAGCTTAGGAGGGGGCGGGGAGCTGTTTTTT.